This paragraph covers one T cell receptor beta chain sequence. Its antigen remains unknown. This specimen belongs to a study of OX40 agonist ivuxolimab in advanced cancers. For the study at large: Six ivuxolimab dose levels, 0.01 to 10 mg/kg, were given intravenously every 2 weeks. Study-wide results and limits: Researchers report that CD8+ T cells had, on average, more expanded clones than CD4+. There were also nonresponders showing low normalized T-cell clonal expansion. Among the lowest levels of clonal expansion were found in partial responders at 0.1-3.0 mg/kg.

Measured with immunoSEQ multiplex PCR; TCRdb has only the in-frame clones, and not every one. Among 82,000 or so clones listed, more than 80% were seen once. The sequencing here drew on CD4+ or CD8+ T cells sorted from blood, taken in a trial of the OX40 agonist ivuxolimab. The clonotype comes from an adult with an advanced solid tumor such as melanoma, head and neck, liver or kidney cancer.

The CDR3 DNA is TGTGCCAGCAGCTTGGATGGGGCCTATTCACCCCTCCACTTT. It is translated as CASSLDGAYSPLHF. The genes are TRBV5-5 and TRBJ1-6; D may be TRBD1 (5 bases). The V end was cut by 0 bases, the J end by 8 bases, with 9 bases between. CDR1 SGHKS and CDR2 YYEKEE come from the germline V gene (reference sequence). The CDR3 is 14 residues long. Combining the CDR3 with reference TRBV5-5 and TRBJ1-6 gives the whole variable domain DAGVTQSPTHLIKTRGQQVTLRCSPISGHKSVSWYQQVLGQGPQFIFQYYEKEERGRGNFPDRFSARQFPNYSSELNVNALLLGDSALYLCASSLDGAYSPLHFGNGTRLTVT.